This T cell receptor beta chain was found in a study of cytotoxic CD8 clonotypes in ibrutinib-treated CLL. Here immunoSEQ multiplex PCR was the method, and the copy in TCRdb shows in-frame clones only, minus some. The sample consists of around 250,000 clones, 60% to 75% of them appearing once. Germline CDR1 MGHRA, CDR2 YSYEKL. CDR3 length: 18 amino acids. V trimming: 1 base; J trimming: 1 base; junction bases outside the gene matches: 7. Sequencing used PBMCs, obtained after 24 months of ibrutinib treatment. The chain combines TRBV4-1 with TRBJ2-3; 11 nucleotides match TRBD2. The receptor was isolated from a human donor with chronic lymphocytic leukemia. In nucleotides, the CDR3 is TGCGCCAGCAGCCAAGGACTAGCGGGAATCTTTGGCACAGATACGCAGTATTTT. Translating it yields CASSQGLAGIFGTDTQYF.